This T cell receptor (beta chain) was documented in a study of blood T cell repertoires in COVID-19. The overall study: Material from acute and convalescent COVID-19 was sourced from the United States, Italy and Spain. T cells, B-cell-depleted T cells, or PBMCs provided the cDNA or gDNA that served as material.

As processed by the authors: Amplification of reference gene primers was used by the study to estimate nucleated cell counts. The method was immunoSEQ multiplex PCR; TCRdb's version includes in-frame clones alone and lacks a portion of them. V, J and clone size are taken as reported in that table, and D and trimming were inferred from the DNA itself. The sample carries around 30,000 clones, roughly 73% recorded once. With 5 bases removed from V and 3 bases from J, the gap between germline ends came to 22 bases. Germline assignment: CDR1 SGHVT and CDR2 SQSDAQ. The CDR3 runs to 18 residues. The sample taken for sequencing was peripheral blood. The chain is built from TRBV7-4 and TRBJ2-2; possible D gene TRBD1, 5 bases. The sequence was obtained from an elderly man with active or convalescent COVID-19. The CDR3 coding sequence is TGTGCCAGCAGCGGCACGACAGTTCCGGTACATTACACCGGGGAGCTGTTTTTT. As protein: CASSGTTVPVHYTGELFF. Full variable domain (missing parts from reference TRBV7-4 and TRBJ2-2): GAGVSQSPRYKVAKRGRDVALRCDSISGHVTLYWYRQTLGQGSEVLTYSQSDAQRDKSGRPSGRFSAERPERSVSTLKIQRTEQGDSAVYLCASSGTTVPVHYTGELFFGEGSRLTVL.